The source of this T cell receptor (beta chain) is a study of neurological immune-mediated disorders. The study's findings and limits: The absence of any CDR3 amino acid sequence shared by expanded clones across subjects suggests that repertoires were private in all groups.

Ten or more counts support this clonotype. Its antigen is currently unknown. 5'RACE employing 10-nucleotide random UMIs yielded the cDNA. Sequencing runs each yielded over 180 million TCR-beta sequences from 15-18 subjects. TCRdb ran MiXCR on the 5' RACE reads and lists one entry per CDR3 protein. The data hold approximately 40,000 distinct CDR3 sequences, with over 9% observed a single time. The unsorted libraries were produced from 2 million PBMCs held at -80 C. The V gene's germline CDR1 is SGHRS and CDR2 YFSETQ. The CDR3 consists of 14 residues. Trimming removed 0 bases at V and 12 bases at J, with 15 bases between.

The sequencing sample was made of PBMCs. The V call is TRBV5-1, the J call TRBJ1-4; weak D call: TRBD1 (6 bases). The sequence derives from a woman aged 30 to 39 with HTLV-1-associated myelopathy (HAM/TSP). The CDR3 DNA sequence: TGCGCCAGCAGCTTGGACGATGGGAACAGGGAACTGTTTTTT. Amino acid sequence: CASSLDDGNRELFF.